This T cell receptor beta chain originates from a study of blood T cell repertoires in COVID-19. Whole-study context: Acute and convalescent COVID-19 samples came from the United States, Italy and Spain. T cells, B-cell-depleted T cells, or PBMCs provided the cDNA or gDNA that served as material.

The repertoire was sequenced with immunoSEQ multiplex PCR; TCRdb's copy has only in-frame clones and lacks some. The sample includes around 160,000 clones, 70% to 90% of them seen just once. Specimen: peripheral blood. This TCR came from a man aged 60 to 75 with active or convalescent COVID-19.

The CDR3 reads CASSLLRDRELNTEAFF. The CDR3 DNA reads TGTGCCAGCAGCCTACTCCGGGACAGGGAACTGAACACTGAAGCTTTCTTT. V usage is TRBV6-8 and J usage is TRBJ1-1; 9 positions match TRBD1. The CDR3 spans 17 residues. The ends lost 6 bases at V and 0 bases at J; junction bases unmatched: 11. The germline CDR1 and CDR2 sequences are MNHGY and SAAAGT.